A single T cell receptor beta chain is shown here with its context. The antigen is undetermined. The V end was cut by 3 bases, the J end by 0 bases, with 9 bases between. Germline V gene sequence: CDR1 ENHRY, CDR2 SYGVKD. This CDR3 region has 15 residues. This record comes from a study of radiotherapy plus CTLA-4 blockade in lung cancer. The overall study: There were objective responses in 18% of patients, and roughly 33% had disease control. Study-wide findings and caveats: Tumor-origin TCR clones grew in blood after radiotherapy plus ipilimumab. Dynamics of early blood T cell clones, together with interferon-beta, were reportedly the best predictors of response.

Using immunoSEQ multiplex PCR, the repertoire was profiled, and TCRdb retains in-frame clones only, with some absent. Altogether roughly 68,000 clones are present, over 65% being singletons, with the ten largest covering around 7%. In chemo-refractory metastatic non-small-cell lung cancer, patients got ipilimumab CTLA-4 blockade together with focal radiation. The sample was peripheral blood, taken from a patient treated with radiotherapy plus ipilimumab. V and J are TRBV10-3 and TRBJ2-1, with TRBD2 as a possible D gene (5 bases). This sequence originates from a human donor with non-small cell lung cancer who had a complete response to radiotherapy plus ipilimumab. CDR3 amino acids: CAISEFEGSYNEQFF. In DNA form, the CDR3 reads TGTGCCATCAGTGAATTCGAGGGCTCCTACAATGAGCAGTTCTTC.